This T cell receptor beta chain stems from a study of cytomegalovirus exposure and HLA in healthy donors. Findings of the study overall: Certain indistinguishable V segments, among them TRBV6-2 and TRBV6-3, were excluded. Follow-up analysis found HLA locus-dependent TCR association rates, highest for DRB1 and lowest for HLA-C.

In the PCR, 60 Vbeta and 13 Jbeta primers were used. Profiled with immunoSEQ multiplex PCR; TCRdb holds only in-frame clones, not every one. The sample gives under 250,000 clones, approximately 80% of which show up once; around 4% is in the top ten. In regard to this clone: The antigen is unknown.

The V gene's germline CDR1 is SGHKS and CDR2 YYEKEE (reference sequence). Deletions cut 3 bases from V and 5 bases from J, with 22 bases between. The CDR3 contains 17 residues. Sequences were obtained from PBMCs. The chain combines TRBV5-5 with TRBJ2-3; D might be TRBD2 (5 bases). This receptor was identified in a male donor in good health and CMV-seronegative. The CDR3 reads CASSSMAGERVVDTQYF. The CDR3, as DNA: TGTGCCAGCAGCTCCATGGCGGGTGAAAGGGTGGTAGATACGCAGTATTTT.